This T cell receptor (beta chain) was obtained from a study of blood T cell repertoires in COVID-19. Study as a whole: Italy, Spain and the United States were the sources of the convalescent and acute COVID-19 samples. T cells, B-cell-depleted T cells, or PBMCs supplied cDNA or gDNA.

How the authors handled the data: For nucleated cells, counts were estimated from reference gene primer amplification. The protocol was immunoSEQ multiplex PCR, while the TCRdb copy is restricted to in-frame clones and leaves out a portion. V and J calls and clone size are as listed in that table; D and trimming were resolved from the DNA. This sample has about 140,000 clones, with roughly 90% found just once. With 2 bases removed from V and 6 bases from J, the gap between germline ends came to 5 bases. CDR1 is MNHEY and CDR2 is SVGAGI in the germline V gene. This CDR3 contains 11 residues. There are a few counts of this clone.

This receptor was taken from a man aged 50 or older who had recovered from COVID-19. The sequencing sample was made of PBMCs or T cells enriched from blood (not recorded which). The V and J genes are TRBV6-5 and TRBJ2-7, with D hard to call. The CDR3 DNA sequence: TGTGCCAGCAGTTACCTGTCCGAGCAGTACTTC. Translated: CASSYLSEQYF.